This TCR beta chain was sequenced for a study of blood T cells in healthy people across ages. General study results and limits: Changes seen in expanded clonotypes were possibly confounded by donor CMV status left unknown. Per million T cells, the diversity of TCR beta decreased roughly linearly as age advanced.

It was with a sample-barcoded 5' primer and a J-beta primer mix that a second PCR of roughly 6 to 11 cycles was run. From the 5' RACE reads, TCRdb called clonotypes with MiXCR, one entry per CDR3 protein. The sample has more than 650,000 distinct CDR3 sequences, around a fifth seen once. In regard to this clonotype: Antigen: not known.

The CDR3 runs to 13 residues. The ends were cut back, 9 bases at V and 0 bases at J, with 11 bases in the middle. CDR1 SGHTA and CDR2 FQGNSA come from the germline V gene. This clonotype originated in a man between 65 and 79 years old in good health. The sample was blood. This chain links TRBV7-2 with TRBJ1-1; D remains unclear. The CDR3 nucleotides are TGTGCCAGTCTCCCTAAAGTGAACACTGAAGCTTTCTTT. Translation: CASLPKVNTEAFF.